This TCR beta chain emerged from a study of neurological immune-mediated disorders. TCRdb analysed the 5' RACE reads with MiXCR anew, one entry per CDR3 protein. The sample lists fewer than 55,000 distinct CDR3 sequences, about a tenth seen once, with approximately 1.5% in the top ten. Losses at the gene ends were 6 bases for V and 5 bases for J; bases not matched to a gene: 9. The CDR3 contains 15 residues. Sample time point: longitudinal time-point 1 (baseline). This clonotype was counted many times. Antigen specificity is unknown. Study outcomes and limitations: Because no CDR3 amino acid sequences were shared across subjects by expanded clones, private repertoires were suggested in all groups.

V gene TRBV12-3 or TRBV12-4 combines with J gene TRBJ1-5; 8 bases are shared with TRBD1. Input material: PBMCs. This clonotype originated in a woman in her thirties or forties in good health. CDR3 loop: CASSRAGGMDQPQHF. CDR3 sequence (DNA): TGTGCCAGCAGCCGCGCAGGGGGCATGGATCAGCCCCAGCATTTT.